One sample yielded the 24 T cell receptor beta chains listed below, sequenced in a study of response to subunit inactivated influenza vaccine. MiXCR was run by TCRdb on the RT-PCR reads, yielding one entry per CDR3 protein. The sample holds 530,000 or so distinct CDR3 sequences; 25% are singletons and the top ten take approximately 2%. Sample: CD4+ T cells sorted from PBMCs, taken more than 4 days after vaccination. All receptors derive from a man between 50 and 59 years old who received an inactivated influenza vaccine.

This CDR3 reads CSTRQGDTEAFF. Written as DNA, the CDR3 is TGCAGTACTCGACAGGGCGACACTGAAGCTTTCTTT. V and J are TRBV20-1 and TRBJ1-1; 7 bases match TRBD1. J was trimmed by 3 bases and V by 8 bases; bases with no gene match: 6. The germline CDR1 and CDR2 sequences are DFQATT and SNEGSKA (reference sequence). The CDR3 is made up of 12 amino acids.

V gene TRBV7-2 combines with J gene TRBJ1-1; 7 positions agree with TRBD1. The CDR3 loop spans 14 amino acids. CDR1 is SGHTA, CDR2 FQGNSA, per germline. V dropped 5 bases and J dropped 6; count of bases not matched to a gene: 9. The CDR3 DNA is TGTGCCAGCAGCGCTACCCGGGACAGTCCTGAAGCTTTCTTT. It is translated as CASSATRDSPEAFF.

This sequence joins TRBV5-6 and TRBJ1-1; D gene unclear. Trimming shortened V by 0 bases and J by 1 base, and 13 bases separated the two germline ends. The CDR3 is made up of 16 amino acids. CDR1 is SGHDT and CDR2 is YYEEEE in the germline V gene. DNA of the CDR3: TGTGCCAGCAGCTTGGCGCTAGGGAAGGGGAACACTGAAGCTTTCTTT. It translates to CASSLALGKGNTEAFF.

The sample holds many counts of this clonotype. The junction departs from the called germline gene at one end, perhaps through a read error. The chain uses TRBV12-3 or TRBV12-4 and TRBJ1-1; no firm D call. The CDR3 consists of 13 residues. The CDR3 DNA reads as TGTGCCAGCAGTTCCCAAGTGAAGACTGAAGCTTTCTTT. Protein: CASSSQVKTEAFF.

There are a few counts of this clonotype. The V gene is TRBV11-2, the J gene TRBJ1-6; no clear D gene. Per germline, CDR1 SGHAT and CDR2 FQNNGV. CDR3 length equals 16 residues. The ends were cut back, 5 bases at V and 0 bases at J, with 11 bases in the middle. CDR3 bases: TGTGCCAGCAGCCTCGGGAGGGACTCCTATAATTCACCCCTCCACTTT. Translated, it gives CASSLGRDSYNSPLHF.

Remarks on this clonotype: A much more abundant neighbour one base away suggests this may be a read error. The chain is built from TRBV10-3 and TRBJ1-3; D gene unclear. Looked up from germline, CDR1 is ENHRY and CDR2 is SYGVKD. The V end lost 8 bases, the J end lost 6 bases, and 11 bases lay between the germline ends. This CDR3 spans 12 amino acids. The CDR3 here is CAIGHPVNTIYF. CDR3 nucleotide sequence: TGTGCCATCGGTCATCCCGTAAACACCATATATTTT.

The sample holds many counts of this clonotype. This rearrangement joins TRBV7-8 to TRBJ2-2; the D is unclear. Trimming took 1 base from V and 5 from J, leaving 17 bases between them. Germline V CDR1 and CDR2: SGHVS, FQNEAQ. This CDR3 has 17 amino acids. CDR3 region: CASSLVSTPAETGELFF. The CDR3 DNA reads as TGTGCCAGCAGCTTAGTATCGACACCCGCTGAGACCGGGGAGCTGTTTTTT.

The rearrangement links TRBV6-2 or TRBV6-3 to TRBJ1-5; D may be TRBD1 (5 bases). Germline CDR1 reads MNHEY; CDR2 reads SVGEGT. V lost 6 bases and J 2 bases, leaving 8 bases between the germline ends. CDR3 length: 13 residues. The CDR3 region is CASSGARNQPQHF. The CDR3 nucleotides are TGTGCCAGCAGCGGGGCACGCAATCAGCCCCAGCATTTT.

In this sample, this clonotype turned up a few times. The chain recombines TRBV10-3 with TRBJ2-2, with unresolved D. The germline V gene encodes CDR1 ENHRY and CDR2 SYGVKD. V shed 0 bases and J shed 2 bases, with 16 bases lying between them. The CDR3 is made up of 18 amino acids. In DNA, the CDR3 is TGTGCCATCAGTGAGTCACGGAAGGGCAGTTCTAACACCGGGGAGCTGTTTTTT. This sequence encodes CAISESRKGSSNTGELFF.

The chain links TRBV4-2 to TRBJ2-7, with 8 nucleotides matching TRBD2. The germline V gene encodes CDR1 LGHNA and CDR2 YNFKEQ. The CDR3 runs to 17 residues. V was pared by 0 bases and J by 0 bases, with 7 bases of the junction left unmatched. This CDR3 is CASSQDASGGYSYEQYF. Here the CDR3 DNA reads TGTGCCAGCAGCCAAGATGCCAGCGGGGGTTACTCCTACGAGCAGTACTTC.

This sequence joins TRBV18 and TRBJ1-5; the match to TRBD1 covers 7 bases. The ends lost 5 bases at V and 6 bases at J; junction bases unmatched: 7. Germline values: CDR1 KGHSH, CDR2 LQKENI. The CDR3 length is 14 residues. CDR3 region: CASSGDSQGQPQHF. DNA of the CDR3: TGTGCCAGCTCAGGGGACAGTCAAGGTCAGCCCCAGCATTTT.

This chain uses TRBV10-3 with TRBJ1-6; the D gene is possibly TRBD1 (6 bases). The CDR3 contains 14 residues. V lost 10 bases and J lost 8, with 18 bases in between. Germline V gene lookup returns CDR1 ENHRY and CDR2 SYGVKD. The CDR3 nucleotides read TGTGCCACCGCTGGCAACAACAGGGATTCACCCCTCCACTTT. Protein sequence: CATAGNNRDSPLHF.

The chain is built from TRBV3-1 and TRBJ2-3, with TRBD2 as a possible D gene (5 bases). V dropped 1 base and J dropped 3 bases, with 23 bases sitting between them. In germline, CDR1 is LGHDT, CDR2 YNNKEL (reference sequence). The CDR3 extends over 19 amino acids. The CDR3 nucleotides read TGTGCCAGCAGCCAAGCCACCCCTGCTAGTGGGCGAGGGACAGATACGCAGTATTTT. This encodes CASSQATPASGRGTDTQYF.

The chain links TRBV28 to TRBJ1-5; D not resolved. This CDR3 region has 14 residues. V lost 2 bases and J 6 bases, leaving 11 bases between the germline ends. Germline V gives CDR1 MDHEN, CDR2 SYDVKM. The DNA for the CDR3 is TGTGCCAGCAGTTTAGTGGATCGGGTTCAGCCCCAGCATTTT. Protein: CASSLVDRVQPQHF. The variable domain in full, completed from reference TRBV28 and TRBJ1-5, reads DVKVTQSSRYLVKRTGEKVFLECVQDMDHENMFWYRQDPGLGLRLIYFSYDVKMKEKGDIPEGYSVSREKKERFSLILESASTNQTSMYLCASSLVDRVQPQHFGDGTRLSIL.

The chain carries TRBV20-1 and TRBJ2-5; TRBD2 agrees at 14 bases. The trim removed 3 bases at V and 0 bases at J, leaving 0 bases unmatched. Germline V gives CDR1 DFQATT, CDR2 SNEGSKA (reference sequence). There are 15 residues in the CDR3. CDR3 region: CSARGLAGDQETQYF. The CDR3 DNA is TGCAGTGCTAGGGGACTAGCGGGAGACCAAGAGACCCAGTACTTC.

The chain recombines TRBV29-1 with TRBJ2-5; maybe TRBD2 (7 bases). Trimming shortened V by 7 bases and J by 5 bases, and 17 bases separated the two germline ends. Germline lookup yields CDR1 SQVTM and CDR2 ANQGSEA. There are 13 residues in the CDR3. In nucleotides, the CDR3 is TGCAGCGCCCATGGGGGGGGCCTTGAGACCCAGTACTTC. This translates into CSAHGGGLETQYF.

This chain links TRBV4-2 with TRBJ2-1; the D call may be TRBD1 or TRBD2 (5 bases each). In germline, CDR1 is LGHNA, CDR2 YNFKEQ. This CDR3 has 16 residues. V gave up 0 bases and J gave up 1 base, with 10 bases separating them. The CDR3 nucleotides read TGTGCCAGCAGCCAAGAATTGAGGGGTTCCTACAATGAGCAGTTCTTC. Amino acids: CASSQELRGSYNEQFF.

The table lists this clonotype with many counts. The chain carries TRBV5-1 and TRBJ2-2, with D unresolved. The germline V and J ends were trimmed by 1 base and 2 bases, with 15 bases remaining between them. This CDR3 has 17 residues. Germline loops: CDR1 SGHRS, CDR2 YFSETQ. This chain's CDR3 is CASSLRQTYTNTGELFF. CDR3 DNA: TGCGCCAGCAGCTTGCGGCAGACATATACAAACACCGGGGAGCTGTTTTTT.

The chain employs TRBV11-2 and TRBJ1-6; 11 bases fit TRBD1. Germline-derived CDR1 and CDR2 are SGHAT and FQNNGV. This CDR3 is built from 18 residues. V shed 1 base, J shed 4 bases, and the junction held 6 bases outside the gene matches. This chain's CDR3 is CASSLVWTGGGYNSPLHF. The CDR3 bases are TGTGCCAGCAGCTTAGTGTGGACAGGGGGCGGATATAATTCACCCCTCCACTTT.

The chain has TRBV11-2 and TRBJ2-1, with 8 bases fitting TRBD1. V lost 4 bases, J lost 1 base, and 3 bases stayed unmatched. The CDR3 totals 15 residues. Germline CDR1 SGHAT, CDR2 FQNNGV. CDR3 sequence reads: CASSSRQGSYNEQFF. CDR3 bases: TGTGCCAGCAGCTCTCGACAGGGGTCCTACAATGAGCAGTTCTTC.

This clonotype was seen a few times. The J gene is TRBJ2-1, the V gene TRBV2; TRBD2 aligns across 8 bases. Germline CDR1 is SNHLY and CDR2 is FYNNEI. CDR3 size: 14 residues. Unmatched junction bases numbered 12, after V lost 9 bases and J lost 8 bases. CDR3: CASSGGPFGDEQFF. CDR3 DNA: TGTGCCAGTTCGGGGGGGCCTTTCGGCGATGAGCAGTTCTTC.

The rearrangement uses TRBV29-1 and TRBJ2-1; TRBD2 might be the D (6 bases). The V end was cut by 6 bases, the J end by 12 bases, with 12 bases between. The CDR3 loop spans 10 amino acids. Germline assignment: CDR1 SQVTM and CDR2 ANQGSEA. CDR3 loop: CSVVWGVQFF. The CDR3 DNA sequence: TGCAGCGTAGTTTGGGGGGTGCAGTTCTTC.

This chain connects TRBV15 to TRBJ2-1; D is unclear. The V gene's germline CDR1 is LNHNV and CDR2 YYDKDF (reference sequence). The CDR3 is 13 residues long. V gave up 5 bases and J gave up 9 bases, with 14 bases separating them. The CDR3 DNA follows: TGTGCCACCAGCCCTGGGGTGTGGGGTGAGCAGTTCTTC. Translated, it gives CATSPGVWGEQFF.

The J gene is TRBJ2-5, the V gene TRBV7-2; no definite D call. V lost 5 bases and J 1 base, leaving 14 bases between the germline ends. Germline values: CDR1 SGHTA, CDR2 FQGNSA. This CDR3 comprises 15 residues. The chain's CDR3 is CASSVQTFSQETQYF. DNA of the CDR3: TGTGCCAGCAGCGTCCAGACGTTTTCCCAAGAGACCCAGTACTTC. The full variable domain, with the rest looked up from reference TRBV7-2 and TRBJ2-5, is GAGVSQSPSNKVTEKGKDVELRCDPISGHTALYWYRQSLGQGLEFLIYFQGNSAPDKSGLPSDRFSAERTGGSVSTLTIQRTQQEDSAVYLCASSVQTFSQETQYFGPGTRLLVL.